The 25 T cell receptor beta chains presented below share a single source sample, sequenced in a study of CD8 T cells in Susac syndrome. Reverse transcription of roughly 0.5 to 1 ug RNA used random hexamers. TCRdb reanalysed the immunoSEQ multiplex PCR reads using MiXCR and keeps one entry per CDR3 protein. The sample holds more than 75,000 distinct CDR3 sequences, 85% to 95% seen once. Sequences were obtained from CD8+ T cells from PBMCs. The receptors were sampled from a human donor in good health.

In this sample, this clonotype turned up once. The chain employs TRBV29-1 and TRBJ2-7, with TRBD2 as a possible D gene (5 bases). The CDR3 runs to 15 residues. The germline V and J ends were trimmed by 0 bases and 2 bases, with 14 bases remaining between them. The germline CDR1 and CDR2 sequences are SQVTM and ANQGSEA. CDR3 in amino acids: CSVEDHDRGTYEQYF. CDR3 nucleotide sequence: TGCAGCGTTGAAGATCATGATCGGGGAACCTACGAGCAGTACTTC.

The chain joins TRBV5-1 to TRBJ1-1; TRBD1 is a possible D gene (5 bases). Trimming took 4 bases from V and 1 from J, leaving 14 bases between them. CDR1 and CDR2 (germline): SGHRS, YFSETQ. The CDR3 covers 15 residues. The CDR3: CASSGPGKGNTEAFF. Here the CDR3 DNA reads TGCGCCAGCAGCGGCCCAGGGAAGGGGAACACTGAAGCTTTCTTT.

This clonotype was seen only once. CDR3 amino acids: CSVDGGTGELFF. DNA for the CDR3: TGCAGCGTTGACGGCGGGACCGGGGAGCTGTTTTTT. V usage is TRBV29-1 and J usage is TRBJ2-2; tentative D call: TRBD2 (5 bases). Deletions cut 3 bases from V and 5 bases from J, with 7 bases between. Germline CDR1 and CDR2: SQVTM and ANQGSEA. The CDR3 has 12 amino acids.

The rearrangement links TRBV9 to TRBJ2-3, with no clear D. V dropped 1 base and J dropped 6 bases, with 12 bases sitting between them. Germline assignment: CDR1 SGDLS and CDR2 YYNGEE. This CDR3 has 14 amino acids. This CDR3 reads CASSVRESTDTQYF. The CDR3 DNA follows: TGTGCCAGCAGCGTAAGGGAATCCACTGATACGCAGTATTTT.

The chain combines TRBV12-3 or TRBV12-4 with TRBJ2-7, with unresolved D. This CDR3 contains 12 residues. Between the trimmed V and J ends, which lost 4 bases and 5 bases, there was a span of 9 bases. The CDR3 loop is CASSSYPDEQYF. The DNA for the CDR3 is TGTGCCAGCAGTTCCTACCCGGACGAGCAGTACTTC.

The V and J genes are TRBV6-1 and TRBJ1-4; D call uncertain. The V gene's germline CDR1 is MNHNS and CDR2 SASEGT. This CDR3 has 15 residues. The V end lost 4 bases, the J end lost 3 bases, and 12 bases lay between the germline ends. The CDR3 loop is CASSVAGMPNEKLFF. CDR3 nucleotide sequence: TGTGCCAGCAGTGTGGCTGGGATGCCTAATGAAAAACTGTTTTTT.

The rearrangement uses TRBV15 and TRBJ1-5; tentative D call: TRBD1 (6 bases). The germline V and J ends were trimmed by 4 bases and 7 bases, with 11 bases remaining between them. The CDR3 has 13 amino acids. The germline gives CDR1 LNHNV, CDR2 YYDKDF (reference sequence). The CDR3 nucleotides are TGTGCCACCAGCAACAGGGATTACCAGCCCCAGCATTTT. Protein product: CATSNRDYQPQHF.

This clonotype was found once. V usage is TRBV5-4 and J usage is TRBJ2-2, with TRBD2 identical over 12 bases. The CDR3 runs 17 residues. Germline V gene sequence: CDR1 SGHNT, CDR2 YYREEE (reference sequence). Losses at the gene ends were 0 bases for V and 1 base for J; bases not matched to a gene: 1. CDR3: CASSLGGLAGNTGELFF. CDR3 coding DNA: TGTGCCAGCAGCTTGGGGGGACTAGCGGGGAACACCGGGGAGCTGTTTTTT.

J is TRBJ2-5 and V is TRBV7-2, with 7 nucleotides matching TRBD2. The CDR3 sequence is 14 residues long. Germline V gene lookup returns CDR1 SGHTA and CDR2 FQGNSA. The V segment lost 5 bases and the J segment 4 bases; nucleotides outside the gene matches: 7. The CDR3 region has the DNA TGTGCCAGCAGCGCCCGGACTAGGGGAGAGACCCAGTACTTC. Its translation: CASSARTRGETQYF. Full variable domain (remainder filled in from reference TRBV7-2 and TRBJ2-5): GAGVSQSPSNKVTEKGKDVELRCDPISGHTALYWYRQSLGQGLEFLIYFQGNSAPDKSGLPSDRFSAERTGGSVSTLTIQRTQQEDSAVYLCASSARTRGETQYFGPGTRLLVL.

V and J are TRBV20-1 and TRBJ2-6; no firm D call. V dropped 5 bases and J dropped 4 bases, with 12 bases sitting between them. CDR1 DFQATT and CDR2 SNEGSKA come from the germline V gene (reference sequence). The CDR3 is made up of 14 amino acids. CDR3: CSAPAPTGANVLTF. Here the CDR3 DNA reads TGCAGTGCTCCAGCGCCAACAGGGGCCAACGTCCTGACTTTC.

The J gene is TRBJ1-1, the V gene TRBV4-1; D may be TRBD1 (6 bases). Trimming stripped 1 base from V and 2 bases from J, with 14 bases between. The CDR3 is made up of 16 amino acids. Germline CDR1 reads MGHRA; CDR2 reads YSYEKL. CDR3 coding DNA: TGCGCCAGCAGCCAAGCCCAAGGGGGGCTAAACACTGAAGCTTTCTTT. It is translated as CASSQAQGGLNTEAFF.

The rearrangement links TRBV19 to TRBJ1-1; weak D call: TRBD1 (6 bases). Trimming stripped 7 bases from V and 11 bases from J, with 14 bases between. Germline CDR1 reads LNHDA; CDR2 reads SQIVND (reference sequence). This CDR3 has 11 amino acids. The CDR3 nucleotides read TGTGCCAGTAAGTTCGGGACACTGGCTTTCTTT. Encoded protein: CASKFGTLAFF.

The chain uses TRBV28 and TRBJ1-6; no clear D gene. Germline V CDR1 and CDR2: MDHEN, SYDVKM. The CDR3 has 13 amino acids. With 7 bases removed from V and 8 bases from J, the gap between germline ends came to 12 bases. This chain's CDR3 is CASTLVGYSPLHF. The DNA of the CDR3 is TGTGCCAGCACCTTAGTTGGGTATTCACCCCTCCACTTT.

This chain connects TRBV18 to TRBJ2-7; 7 bases agree with TRBD2. With 3 bases clipped from V and 7 bases from J, the junction kept 12 bases outside the gene matches. The CDR3 length is 15 residues. Germline CDR1 and CDR2: KGHSH and LQKENI. The CDR3: CASSPEELALGEQYF. The CDR3 nucleotides are TGTGCCAGCTCACCTGAGGAACTAGCGCTTGGGGAGCAGTACTTC. Full variable domain (missing parts from reference TRBV18 and TRBJ2-7): NAGVMQNPRHLVRRRGQEARLRCSPMKGHSHVYWYRQLPEEGLKFMVYLQKENIIDESGMPKERFSAEFPKEGPSILRIQQVVRGDSAAYFCASSPEELALGEQYFGPGTRLTVT.

The chain employs TRBV7-9 and TRBJ2-3, with TRBD2 as a possible D gene (6 bases). Trimming took 4 bases from V and 4 from J, leaving 9 bases between them. The CDR3 loop spans 13 amino acids. CDR1 is SEHNR, CDR2 FQNEAQ, per germline (reference sequence). CDR3 in DNA: TGTGCCAGCAGCTCCCGCGGGGCAGATACGCAGTATTTT. Its protein product is CASSSRGADTQYF. The variable domain in full, with the rest retrieved from reference TRBV7-9 and TRBJ2-3, is DTGVSQNPRHKITKRGQNVTFRCDPISEHNRLYWYRQTLGQGPEFLTYFQNEAQLEKSRLLSDRFSAERPKGSFSTLEIQRTEQGDSAMYLCASSSRGADTQYFGPGTRLTVL.

The rearrangement uses TRBV30 and TRBJ2-3, with 9 bases lining up with TRBD2. Germline CDR1 reads GTSNPN; CDR2 reads SVGIG (reference sequence). The CDR3 is 14 amino acids. V lost 3 bases to trimming and J lost 1 base; unmatched junction nucleotides: 2. The CDR3 region has the DNA TGTGCCTGGAGGCAGCGGGGGGGCACAGATACGCAGTATTTT. Protein: CAWRQRGGTDTQYF.

The chain combines TRBV6-1 with TRBJ1-2; 8 nucleotides match TRBD1. V was pared by 2 bases and J by 6 bases, with 2 bases of the junction left unmatched. Germline V CDR1 and CDR2: MNHNS, SASEGT. The CDR3 is 13 residues long. The DNA of the CDR3 is TGTGCCAGCAGTGAAACCAGGGGGCATGGCTACACCTTC. It translates to CASSETRGHGYTF.

The chain links TRBV10-1 to TRBJ2-2, with TRBD1 as a possible D gene (5 bases). CDR1 is WNHNN, CDR2 SYGVQD, per germline (reference sequence). V was shortened by 7 bases and J by 2 bases, with 8 bases between the two germline ends. This CDR3 has 13 amino acids. The CDR3 region is CASNDRNTGELFF. The CDR3 DNA follows: TGCGCCAGCAACGACAGAAACACCGGGGAGCTGTTTTTT.

The chain carries TRBV7-9 and TRBJ2-6; tentative D call: TRBD1 (8 bases). The V end lost 0 bases, the J end lost 2 bases, and 14 bases lay between the germline ends. Per the germline V gene, CDR1 is SEHNR and CDR2 is FQNEAQ (reference sequence). This CDR3 spans 18 amino acids. CDR3 bases: TGTGCCAGCAGCTTAGCGACAGGGGAGGGTCCTGGGGCCAACGTCCTGACTTTC. This translates into CASSLATGEGPGANVLTF.

This chain connects TRBV9 to TRBJ2-3; D is perhaps TRBD2 (5 bases). The CDR3 covers 16 residues. From germline, CDR1 is SGDLS and CDR2 YYNGEE. Trimming removed 0 bases from V and 0 bases from J, with 11 bases in between. The CDR3 loop reads CASSVVIALSTDTQYF. The CDR3 coding sequence is TGTGCCAGCAGCGTAGTGATAGCGTTAAGCACAGATACGCAGTATTTT.

This chain links TRBV27 with TRBJ1-2; no firm D call. The germline CDR1 and CDR2 sequences are MNHEY and SMNVEV (reference sequence). The CDR3 is made up of 14 amino acids. Trimming took off 0 bases at V and 4 bases at J, with 9 bases between the two ends. CDR3 coding DNA: TGTGCCAGCAGTTTATCGAGGAACAGCTATGGCTACACCTTC. The encoded protein is CASSLSRNSYGYTF.

J is TRBJ1-1 and V is TRBV7-8, with no clear D. CDR1 and CDR2 (germline): SGHVS, FQNEAQ. The V and J ends lost 5 bases and 4 bases respectively, with 8 bases between them. CDR3 size: 12 residues. This CDR3 is CASSPTSTEAFF. The CDR3 nucleotides read TGTGCCAGCAGCCCAACGTCCACTGAAGCTTTCTTT.

The chain is built from TRBV19 and TRBJ1-2; D uncertain. The CDR3 consists of 12 residues. Between the trimmed V and J ends, which lost 5 bases and 12 bases, there was a span of 16 bases. In germline, CDR1 is LNHDA, CDR2 SQIVND (reference sequence). The CDR3 sequence: CASSSGGFSDTF. The CDR3 DNA is TGTGCCAGTAGTTCGGGCGGATTTAGTGACACCTTC.

This chain joins TRBV12-3 or TRBV12-4 and TRBJ2-1; TRBD1 is a possible D gene (6 bases). Trimming took off 6 bases at V and 6 bases at J, with 9 bases between the two ends. The length of the CDR3 is 12 residues. CDR3 protein: CASRAGANEQFF. CDR3 in DNA: TGTGCCAGCAGGGCAGGGGCCAATGAGCAGTTCTTC.

This clonotype was counted a single time. The J gene is TRBJ1-5, the V gene TRBV6-6; 10 bases fit TRBD1. The CDR3 has 13 amino acids. J was trimmed by 8 bases and V by 6 bases; bases with no gene match: 4. CDR1 and CDR2 from the germline V gene are MNHNY and SVGAGI (reference sequence). The CDR3 DNA sequence: TGTGCCAGCAGACCGGACAGGGGGAAGCCCCAGCATTTT. Amino acids: CASRPDRGKPQHF.